This T cell receptor beta chain was observed in a study of cytomegalovirus exposure and HLA in healthy donors. Study-wide findings and caveats: HLA-A and HLA-B allele assignments for most subjects were reportedly predicted accurately using TCR beta sequences.

60 Vbeta and 13 Jbeta primers were used in PCR. Using immunoSEQ multiplex PCR, the repertoire was profiled, and TCRdb retains in-frame clones only, with some absent. The sample carries 100,000 to 150,000 clones, roughly 18% recorded once. The CDR3 spans 18 residues. J lost 6 bases, V lost 4 bases, and 15 bases had no gene match. Looked up from germline, CDR1 is MDHEN and CDR2 is SYDVKM. Of note for this clone: Its cognate antigen is unknown.

The TCR was taken from a female donor in good health and CMV-seropositive. The source material was PBMCs. This rearrangement joins TRBV28 to TRBJ1-6; 7 nucleotides align to TRBD1. The DNA of the CDR3 is TGTGCCAGCAGTTCATTGGTTTGGGGACAGCATCTTAATTCACCCCTCCACTTT. Its translation is CASSSLVWGQHLNSPLHF.